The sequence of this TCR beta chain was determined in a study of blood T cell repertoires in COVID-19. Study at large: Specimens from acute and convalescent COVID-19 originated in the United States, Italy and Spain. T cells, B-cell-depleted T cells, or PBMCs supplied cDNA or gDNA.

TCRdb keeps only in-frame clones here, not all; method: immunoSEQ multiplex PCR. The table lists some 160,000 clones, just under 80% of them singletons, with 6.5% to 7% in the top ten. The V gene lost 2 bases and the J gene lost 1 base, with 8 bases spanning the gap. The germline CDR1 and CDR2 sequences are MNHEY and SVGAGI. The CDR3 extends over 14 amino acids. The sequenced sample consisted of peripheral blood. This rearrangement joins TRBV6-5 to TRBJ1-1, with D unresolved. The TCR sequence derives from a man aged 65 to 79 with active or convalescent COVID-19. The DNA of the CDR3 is TGTGCCAGCAGTTACGAGGAGTGGAACACTGAAGCTTTCTTT. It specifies CASSYEEWNTEAFF.